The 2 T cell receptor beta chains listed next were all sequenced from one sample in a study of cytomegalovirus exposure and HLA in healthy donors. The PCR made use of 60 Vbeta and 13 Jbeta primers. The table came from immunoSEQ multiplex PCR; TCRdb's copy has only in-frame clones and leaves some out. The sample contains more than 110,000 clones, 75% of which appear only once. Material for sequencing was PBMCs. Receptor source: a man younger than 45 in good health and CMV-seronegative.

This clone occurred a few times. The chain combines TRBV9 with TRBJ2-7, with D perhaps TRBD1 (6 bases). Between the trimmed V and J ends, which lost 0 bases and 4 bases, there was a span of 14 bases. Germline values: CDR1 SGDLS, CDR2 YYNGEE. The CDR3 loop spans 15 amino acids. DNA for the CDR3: TGTGCCAGCAGCGTAGGGGGGCTAGGAATGTACGAGCAGTACTTC. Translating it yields CASSVGGLGMYEQYF.

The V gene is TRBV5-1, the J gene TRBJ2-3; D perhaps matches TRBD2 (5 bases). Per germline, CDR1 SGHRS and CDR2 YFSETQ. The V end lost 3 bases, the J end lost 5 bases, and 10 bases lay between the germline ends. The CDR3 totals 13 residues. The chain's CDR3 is CASSSGMGDTQYF. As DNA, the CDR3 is TGCGCCAGCAGCTCGGGGATGGGAGATACGCAGTATTTT.